This T cell receptor (beta chain) was identified in a study of long-term antiretroviral therapy in people with HIV (dated by TCRdb to between 2021 and 2023). As for the study more broadly: The earliest samples were collected approximately a decade before the 2015 WHO recommendation for immediate ART, a period when ART was typically delayed until CD4 counts fell. A retrospective serial study tested whether changes in peripheral blood TRB repertoire composition and diversity were associated with ART initiation and durable HIV suppression. The cohort contributed over 150 cryopreserved PBMC samples from under 35 adults with confirmed HIV infection, collected serially over a mean of approximately 6 years (range 1-12). Eleven of the 30 participants with HIV were female. No cross-contamination during QIAcube processing was shown when test extractions of a monoclonal T-cell line were performed alongside a few dozen polyclonal samples. On the study overall, not on this receptor specifically: The repertoire was dominated across all time points by expanded TRB clones identified before ART initiation, although this dominance was seen to fluctuate and to decrease in many PLHIV after ART. Narrower CDR3 length ranges were observed in HIV repertoires than in controls, and an antigen-experienced repertoire with only a slight naive shift after ART was suggested by the network structure. No data were available on ART adherence, viral resistance or therapy changes, limiting inferences about post-ART repertoire changes. A significant increase in TRB diversity was found to be associated with ART initiation, although TRB diversity was observed to remain significantly below that of transplant donor controls even after long-term ART. Samples dated from about 2004 to 2018, and the ART regimens used may be less effective than current ones. Because PBMC availability was limited, only the TCR beta chain was sequenced, with no alpha chain pairing. Because pre-ART samples had limited cell numbers, unsorted PBMC were profiled rather than sorted CD4+ and CD8+ T cells.

The immunoSEQ hsTCRB v3.0 assay was used at survey level resolution to sequence the TRB variable region. The target sequencing depth for TRB was roughly 35,000-50,000 T-cell genomes per sample. Pooled TRB libraries were sequenced on an Illumina MiSeq with a v3 150-cycle kit. In the original analysis: Repertoire analysis was run in R within a reproducible Nextflow workflow that covered QC, data transformation and analysis. Custom analyses were implemented in LymphoSeq2, an R package for AIRR-Seq data exploration. Several samples yielding fewer than 5000 total TRB sequences were excluded, leaving around 200 analyzed HIV repertoires. Among the 180 to 200 HIV repertoires that were kept, around 59 were collected before ART initiation and 120 to 140 were collected after ART initiation. Repertoires were downsampled to 5000 TRB nucleotide sequences, with summary statistics averaged over 100 downsampling iterations. TRB sequences were retained for analysis only if CDR3 regions of at least seven amino acids were present. A Shannon entropy-derived clonality score and the Gini coefficient were used to measure diversity. In the repertoire networks, any two of the top 5000 CDR3 amino acid sequences were connected whenever the two sequences differed by an edit distance of one. For TRB CDR3 amino acid sequences, antigen specificity groups and MHC restriction were predicted with GLIPH2. Known CMV, EBV, HIV or tissue antigen associations were flagged by matching CDR3 amino acid sequences against VDJdb and McPAS-TCR. Pre-ART, post-ART and control groups were compared with Wilcoxon signed-rank tests and Holm-Bonferroni correction. TCRdb took this table from immuneACCESS and kept in-frame rearrangements with V and J called. Such tables lack part of the clones; where checked against another copy, unresolved V genes explain under half of the gap, and the rest is unexplained. The V and J calls and the clone size are those of that table, but D and trimming were determined from the DNA. The sample table records 20,000 to 30,000 clones; about 86% of these occur just once. Approximately 4.6% of the sample comes from the top ten.

The germline V gene encodes CDR1 KGHSH and CDR2 LQKENI. The junction shows trimming of 6 bases on V and 16 bases on J, and the gene matches do not reach 8 bases of it. The CDR3 runs 13 amino acids, cysteine and phenylalanine included. This entry keeps only the CDR3 DNA: 39 bases, framed from base 1. About this clone: Its antigen is not yet known. Base qualities were left out, and no much larger clone turns up one base away.

To be included, a participant needed at least one PBMC sample from before ART initiation plus at least two post-ART samples. Every participant with HIV received treatment in the United States of America. Before DNA extraction, cryopreserved samples of roughly 0.9-11 million PBMC were thawed and then washed. At the time of the earliest PBMC sample, participants with HIV were aged between roughly 20 and 60 years. Per participant, PBMC samples came from 1-4 timepoints prior to ART initiation and 2-8 timepoints following ART initiation, for a median of 7 samples. Serial HIV viral load, CD4+ T-cell count, ART history and demographic data were obtained for every participant. Genomic DNA was extracted from unsorted PBMC with a Qiagen kit on a QIAcube, processed in batches of 12 samples.

The TCR sequence derives from a middle-aged man with HIV. This sequence uses TRBV18 and TRBJ2-1, and TRBD2 aligns with 14 junction nucleotides. Specimen: unsorted PBMCs, collected roughly 2.7 years after starting antiretroviral therapy. The sequence in DNA is TGTGCCAGCTCCGGGACTAGCGGGAGCAGTGGTTTCTTC. Its translation is CASSGTSGSSGFF.